This TCR beta chain was captured by sequencing in a study of T cell responses to AZD1222 COVID-19 vaccine. The V end lost 0 bases, the J end lost 3 bases, and 12 bases lay between the germline ends. CDR1 and CDR2 (germline): MGHRA, YSYEKL. This CDR3 region has 16 residues. The assay was immunoSEQ multiplex PCR, and TCRdb's table has in-frame clones only and misses some. Of approximately 88,000 clones listed, about 92% are singletons. The study's findings and limits: Two AZD1222 doses significantly raised spike-specific TCR breadth and depth over controls. Mostly white British, mostly female donors; authors suggested clonal diversity may be underestimated. Across spike, vaccine-associated CD4 TCRs were found, dominant at 160-218 and 743-854.

Comments on this clone: Its antigen is still unknown.

The specimen comprised peripheral blood, sampled on day 0 of AZD1222 vaccination. This chain links TRBV4-1 with TRBJ2-1; D is possibly TRBD1 (5 bases). The TCR sequence derives from an adult in good health. CDR3 sequence (DNA): TGCGCCAGCAGCCAAGATTCTCAGGGAAACTACAATGAGCAGTTCTTC. Translating it yields CASSQDSQGNYNEQFF.